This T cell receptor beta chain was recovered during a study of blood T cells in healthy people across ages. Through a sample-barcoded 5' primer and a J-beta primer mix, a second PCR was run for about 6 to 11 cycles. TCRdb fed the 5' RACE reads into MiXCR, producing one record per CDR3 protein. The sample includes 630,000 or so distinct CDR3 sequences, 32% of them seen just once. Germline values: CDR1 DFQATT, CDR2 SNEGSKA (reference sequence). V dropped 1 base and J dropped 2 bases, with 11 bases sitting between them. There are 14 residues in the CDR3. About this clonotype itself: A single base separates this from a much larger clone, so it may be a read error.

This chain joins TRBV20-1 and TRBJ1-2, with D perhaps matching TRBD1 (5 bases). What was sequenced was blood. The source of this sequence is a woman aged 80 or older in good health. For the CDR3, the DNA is TGCAGTGCTAGAGTTCGGGGGTACAACTATGGCTACACCTTC. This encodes CSARVRGYNYGYTF.